These T cell receptor beta chains were read from a single sample in a study of blood T cell repertoires in COVID-19. The table came from immunoSEQ multiplex PCR; TCRdb's copy has only in-frame clones and leaves some out. Of 100,000 to 150,000 clones in the sample, around 63% were seen once. The sequencing input was peripheral blood. The receptors here all came from a woman in her seventies with acute or convalescent COVID-19. CDR3s include the opening cysteine and the closing phenylalanine or tryptophan. The D gene is left open where the match is weak. Only some rows state a clone size, as once, few, many or a class for expanded clones.

CASSVEGERPQHF TRBJ1-5 . TRBV2 .
CASGPGQLNSPLHF TRBJ1-6 . TRBV12-5 .
CASSLEQGAREKLFF TRBJ1-4 . TRBV5-4 TRBD1
CSVKTGANSPLHF TRBJ1-6 . TRBV29-1 TRBD1
CASSPNWGRGRGLETQYF TRBJ2-5 . TRBV4-3 TRBD1
CSVGGNTGELFF TRBJ2-2 . TRBV29-1 .
CASSSGINQPQHF TRBJ1-5 few TRBV7-2 .
CASSLTDRATYEQYF TRBJ2-7 . TRBV28 TRBD1
CASSATSGGSSEQYF TRBJ2-7 . TRBV9 TRBD2
CASSQAWTSGTQDEQFF TRBJ2-1 . TRBV4-1 TRBD2